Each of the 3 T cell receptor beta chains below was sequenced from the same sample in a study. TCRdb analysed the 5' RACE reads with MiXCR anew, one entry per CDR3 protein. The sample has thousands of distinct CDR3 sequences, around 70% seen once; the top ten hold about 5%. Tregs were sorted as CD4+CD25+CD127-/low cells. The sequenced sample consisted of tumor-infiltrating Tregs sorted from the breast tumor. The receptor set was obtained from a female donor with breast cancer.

For the CDR3, the DNA is TGTGCCAGCAGCTTCCAGGGGGACCTCGGGAATCAGCCCCAGCATTTT. Protein: CASSFQGDLGNQPQHF. The rearrangement links TRBV7-2 to TRBJ1-5, with 7 bases matching TRBD1. The CDR3 runs to 16 residues. In germline, CDR1 is SGHTA, CDR2 FQGNSA. The V segment lost 3 bases and the J segment 4 bases; nucleotides outside the gene matches: 9.

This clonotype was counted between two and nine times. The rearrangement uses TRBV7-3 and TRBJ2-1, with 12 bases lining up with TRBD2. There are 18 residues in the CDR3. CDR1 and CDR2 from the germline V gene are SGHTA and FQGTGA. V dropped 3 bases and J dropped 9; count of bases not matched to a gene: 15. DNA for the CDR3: TGTGCCAGCAGCTTTGCCCGGACTAGCGGGGCCCAGAGTAGTGAGCAGTTCTTC. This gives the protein CASSFARTSGAQSSEQFF.

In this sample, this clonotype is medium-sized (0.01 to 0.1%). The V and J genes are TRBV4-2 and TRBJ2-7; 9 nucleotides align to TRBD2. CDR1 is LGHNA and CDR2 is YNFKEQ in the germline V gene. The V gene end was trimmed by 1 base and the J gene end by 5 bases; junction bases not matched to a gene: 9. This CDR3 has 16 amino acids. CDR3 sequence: CASSQAGLAGHNEQYF. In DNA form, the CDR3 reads TGTGCCAGCAGCCAAGCGGGCCTAGCGGGACACAACGAGCAGTACTTC.